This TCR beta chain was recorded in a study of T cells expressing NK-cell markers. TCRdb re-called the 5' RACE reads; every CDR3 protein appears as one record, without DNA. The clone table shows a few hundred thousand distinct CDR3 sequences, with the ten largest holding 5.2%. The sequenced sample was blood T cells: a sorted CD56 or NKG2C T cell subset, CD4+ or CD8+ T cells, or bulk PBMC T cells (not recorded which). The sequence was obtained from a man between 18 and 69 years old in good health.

Here the CDR3 reads CASSTTDTQYF. The chain couples TRBV28 to TRBJ2-3. This CDR3 is built from 11 residues. The germline V gene has CDR1 MDHEN and CDR2 SYDVKM.